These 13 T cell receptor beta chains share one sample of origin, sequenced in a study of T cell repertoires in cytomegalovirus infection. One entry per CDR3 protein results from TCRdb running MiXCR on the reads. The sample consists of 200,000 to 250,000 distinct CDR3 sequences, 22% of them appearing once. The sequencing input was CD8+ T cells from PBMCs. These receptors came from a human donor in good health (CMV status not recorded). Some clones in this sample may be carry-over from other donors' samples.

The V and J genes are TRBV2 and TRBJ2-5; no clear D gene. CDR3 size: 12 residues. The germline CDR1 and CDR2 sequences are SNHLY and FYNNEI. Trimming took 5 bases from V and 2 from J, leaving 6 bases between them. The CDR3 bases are TGTGCCAGCAGTCAACAGCAAGAGACCCAGTACTTC. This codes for CASSQQQETQYF.

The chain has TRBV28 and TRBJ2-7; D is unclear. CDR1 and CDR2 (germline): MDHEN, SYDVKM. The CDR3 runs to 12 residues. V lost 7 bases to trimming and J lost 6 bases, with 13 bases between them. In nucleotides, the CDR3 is TGTGCCAGCACCTCGGGCGGCACCGAGCAGTACTTC. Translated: CASTSGGTEQYF.

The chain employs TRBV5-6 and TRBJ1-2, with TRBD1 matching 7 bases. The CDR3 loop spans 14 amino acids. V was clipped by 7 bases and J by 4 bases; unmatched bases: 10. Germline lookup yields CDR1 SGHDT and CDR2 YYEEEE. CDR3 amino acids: CASAETGSFYGYTF. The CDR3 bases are TGTGCCAGCGCTGAGACAGGGTCTTTCTATGGCTACACCTTC. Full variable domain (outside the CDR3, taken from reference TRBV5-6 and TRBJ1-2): DAGVTQSPTHLIKTRGQQVTLRCSPKSGHDTVSWYQQALGQGPQFIFQYYEEEERQRGNFPDRFSGHQFPNYSSELNVNALLLGDSALYLCASAETGSFYGYTFGSGTRLTVV.

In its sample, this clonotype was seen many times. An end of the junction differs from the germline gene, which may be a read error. The CDR3 nucleotides read TGTGCCACCAGTTTCGTCTCGGGTACGGATACGCAGTATTTT. As protein: CATSFVSGTDTQYF. The rearrangement links TRBV28 to TRBJ2-3, with D hard to call. This CDR3 has 14 amino acids. Germline V gene lookup returns CDR1 MDHEN and CDR2 SYDVKM.

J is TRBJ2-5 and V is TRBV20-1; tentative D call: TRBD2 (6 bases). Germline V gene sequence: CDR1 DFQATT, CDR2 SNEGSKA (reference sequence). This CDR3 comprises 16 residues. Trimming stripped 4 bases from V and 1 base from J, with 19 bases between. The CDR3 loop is CSAMIRRAILQETQYF. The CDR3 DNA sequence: TGCAGTGCTATGATACGGAGGGCCATACTCCAAGAGACCCAGTACTTC.

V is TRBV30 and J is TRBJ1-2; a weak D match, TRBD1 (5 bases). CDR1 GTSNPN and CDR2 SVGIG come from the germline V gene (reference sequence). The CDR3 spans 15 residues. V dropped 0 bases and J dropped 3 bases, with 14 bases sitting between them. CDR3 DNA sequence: TGTGCCTGGAGTGTACCAAAGGACATCTACTATGGCTACACCTTC. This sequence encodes CAWSVPKDIYYGYTF.

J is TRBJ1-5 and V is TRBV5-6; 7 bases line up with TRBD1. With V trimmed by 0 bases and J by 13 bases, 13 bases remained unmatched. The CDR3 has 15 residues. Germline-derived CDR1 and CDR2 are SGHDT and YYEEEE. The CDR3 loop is CASSLGDSSLHSQHF. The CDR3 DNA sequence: TGTGCCAGCAGCTTGGGGGACAGCTCCCTGCACTCACAGCATTTT.

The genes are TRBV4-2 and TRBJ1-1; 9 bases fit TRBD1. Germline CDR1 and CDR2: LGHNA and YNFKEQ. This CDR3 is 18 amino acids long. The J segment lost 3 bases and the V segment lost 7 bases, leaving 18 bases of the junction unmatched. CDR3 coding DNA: TGTGCCAGCACGGGACCCGGCACAGGGGGCTTTTTGTACACTGAAGCTTTCTTT. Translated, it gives CASTGPGTGGFLYTEAFF.

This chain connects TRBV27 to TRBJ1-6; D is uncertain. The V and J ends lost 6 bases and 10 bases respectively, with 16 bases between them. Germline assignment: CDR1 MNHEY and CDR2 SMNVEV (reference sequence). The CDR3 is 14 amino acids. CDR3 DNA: TGTGCCAGCAGCCTAGTGGGGTCGGCCTCACCCCTCCACTTT. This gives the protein CASSLVGSASPLHF.

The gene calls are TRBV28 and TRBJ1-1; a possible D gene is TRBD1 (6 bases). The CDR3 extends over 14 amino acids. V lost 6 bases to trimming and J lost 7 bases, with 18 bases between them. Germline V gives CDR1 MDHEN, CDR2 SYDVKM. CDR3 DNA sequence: TGTGCCAGCAGCCCACAGGGTTACGGGAGTGAAGCTTTCTTT. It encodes CASSPQGYGSEAFF.

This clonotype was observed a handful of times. DNA of the CDR3: TGTGCCAGCAGCTTATGGCGGATAGAGACCCAGTACTTC. It codes for CASSLWRIETQYF. The V call is TRBV11-1, the J call TRBJ2-5; D gene ambiguous. The CDR3 contains 13 residues. V was pared by 2 bases and J by 4 bases, with 8 bases between. Germline V gene lookup returns CDR1 SGHAT and CDR2 FQDESV (reference sequence).

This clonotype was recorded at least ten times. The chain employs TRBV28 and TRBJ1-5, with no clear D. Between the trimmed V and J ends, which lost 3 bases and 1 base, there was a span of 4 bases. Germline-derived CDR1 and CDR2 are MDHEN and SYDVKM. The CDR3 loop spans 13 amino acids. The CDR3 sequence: CASSFSSNQPQHF. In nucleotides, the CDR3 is TGTGCCAGCAGTTTTTCCAGCAATCAGCCCCAGCATTTT.

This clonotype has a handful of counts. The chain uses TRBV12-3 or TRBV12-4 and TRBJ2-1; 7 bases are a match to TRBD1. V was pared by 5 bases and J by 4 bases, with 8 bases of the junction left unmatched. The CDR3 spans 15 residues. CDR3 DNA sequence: TGTGCCAGCAGTCCTCAGGGGGTCCAATACAATGAGCAGTTCTTC. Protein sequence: CASSPQGVQYNEQFF.